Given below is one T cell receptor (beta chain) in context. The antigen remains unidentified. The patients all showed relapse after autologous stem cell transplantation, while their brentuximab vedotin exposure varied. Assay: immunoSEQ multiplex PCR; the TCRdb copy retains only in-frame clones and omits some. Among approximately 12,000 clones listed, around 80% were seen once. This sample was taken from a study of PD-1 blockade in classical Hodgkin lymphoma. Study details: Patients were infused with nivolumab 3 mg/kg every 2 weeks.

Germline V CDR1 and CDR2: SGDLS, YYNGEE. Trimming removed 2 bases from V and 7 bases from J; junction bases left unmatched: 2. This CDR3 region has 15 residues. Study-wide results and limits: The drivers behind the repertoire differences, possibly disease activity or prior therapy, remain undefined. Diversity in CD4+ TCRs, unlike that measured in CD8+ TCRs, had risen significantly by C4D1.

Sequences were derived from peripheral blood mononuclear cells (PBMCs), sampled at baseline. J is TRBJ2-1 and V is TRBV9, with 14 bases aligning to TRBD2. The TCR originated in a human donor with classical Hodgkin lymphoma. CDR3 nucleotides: TGTGCCAGCAGCGTCGGACTAGCGGGAGGAAATGAGCAGTTCTTC. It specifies CASSVGLAGGNEQFF.